This record concerns one TCR beta chain sequence. Its antigen remains unknown. Time point in this sample: week 23, last vaccination. The content of each vaccine dose was 300 ug of mutant IDH1 20-mer peptide, and topical imiquimod accompanied it. This entry belongs to a study of a mutant IDH1 vaccine in newly diagnosed glioma. About the research overall: Vaccine dosing followed radiotherapy by 4-6 weeks, or accompanied temozolomide cycles. Treated patients, approximately 62% male and roughly 38% female, averaged about 40 years of age.

TCRdb's table, derived via immunoSEQ multiplex PCR, lists solely in-frame clones and lacks some. The data contain tens of thousands of clones, around 81% of them singletons. This receptor was obtained from a man between 35 and 55 years old with glioma. Material: PBMCs, obtained from a glioma patient whose treatment included an IDH1 peptide vaccine.

The CDR3 nucleotides read TGTGCCAGCAGCTCCCAGGCATATAATTCACCCCTCCACTTT. This codes for CASSSQAYNSPLHF. The rearrangement links TRBV7-9 to TRBJ1-6; no firm D call. The germline V gene encodes CDR1 SEHNR and CDR2 FQNEAQ (reference sequence). The CDR3 totals 14 residues. V was trimmed by 4 bases and J by 4 bases, leaving 8 bases between them.